The 28 T cell receptor beta chains below come from one sample, sequenced in a study of T cell responses to AZD1222 COVID-19 vaccine. TCRdb's copy holds only in-frame clones and misses some; the assay was immunoSEQ multiplex PCR. The sample contains about 150,000 clones, 90% of which appear only once. Sequenced here: peripheral blood, sampled on day 0 of AZD1222 vaccination. These receptors all stem from an adult in good health.

The CDR3 sequence is CASSFAGSYGYTF. As DNA, the CDR3 is TGTGCCAGCAGCTTCGCCGGCTCCTATGGCTACACCTTC. The gene calls are TRBV5-6 and TRBJ1-2, with D hard to call. Trimming stripped 2 bases from V and 4 bases from J, with 9 bases between. Germline CDR1 SGHDT, CDR2 YYEEEE. The CDR3 is 13 amino acids.

The chain links TRBV19 to TRBJ1-2, with a possible D match to TRBD1 (6 bases). CDR3 length: 14 amino acids. V was clipped by 6 bases and J by 8 bases, with 19 bases between them. Looked up from germline, CDR1 is LNHDA and CDR2 is SQIVND (reference sequence). The CDR3 here is CASSRWGAGGGYTF. CDR3 DNA: TGTGCCAGTAGCCGATGGGGGGCCGGGGGAGGCTACACCTTC.

The genes are TRBV10-3 and TRBJ2-3; D possibly corresponds to TRBD2 (5 bases). CDR1 is ENHRY, CDR2 SYGVKD, per germline. The V end was cut by 0 bases, the J end by 3 bases, with 13 bases between. CDR3 length equals 16 residues. The CDR3 region is CAISESASLNTDTQYF. DNA of the CDR3: TGTGCCATCAGTGAGTCTGCTAGCCTTAATACAGATACGCAGTATTTT.

The chain employs TRBV9 and TRBJ2-7; a possible D gene is TRBD1 (5 bases). Trimming took off 0 bases at V and 3 bases at J, with 13 bases between the two ends. The germline gives CDR1 SGDLS, CDR2 YYNGEE. CDR3 size: 15 residues. CDR3 region: CASSVEAGFLYEQYF. The CDR3 region has the DNA TGTGCCAGCAGCGTAGAGGCAGGGTTCCTCTACGAGCAGTACTTC.

The rearrangement joins TRBV7-2 to TRBJ2-3; the D gene is possibly TRBD2 (7 bases). V was trimmed by 6 bases and J by 0 bases, leaving 16 bases between them. There are 16 residues in the CDR3. Per the germline V gene, CDR1 is SGHTA and CDR2 is FQGNSA. This chain's CDR3 is CASRNKGGASTDTQYF. The DNA for the CDR3 is TGTGCCAGCAGGAACAAAGGGGGGGCTAGCACAGATACGCAGTATTTT.

CDR3 DNA: TGTGCCAGTAGTGTCCACAACAGGGTGGGCACTGAAGCTTTCTTT. It yields the protein CASSVHNRVGTEAFF. The chain links TRBV19 to TRBJ1-1; a possible D gene is TRBD1 (6 bases). The V end was cut by 5 bases, the J end by 4 bases, with 17 bases between. The CDR3 loop spans 15 amino acids. Looked up from germline, CDR1 is LNHDA and CDR2 is SQIVND (reference sequence).

The chain links TRBV9 to TRBJ1-1; possibly TRBD1 for D (5 bases). CDR3 size: 12 residues. V dropped 3 bases and J dropped 6 bases, with 9 bases sitting between them. CDR1 SGDLS and CDR2 YYNGEE come from the germline V gene. As DNA, the CDR3 is TGTGCCAGCAGCGCGGGGGGGGCTGAAGCTTTCTTT. It specifies CASSAGGAEAFF. Full variable domain (remainder filled in from reference TRBV9 and TRBJ1-1): DSGVTQTPKHLITATGQRVTLRCSPRSGDLSVYWYQQSLDQGLQFLIQYYNGEERAKGNILERFSAQQFPDLHSELNLSSLELGDSALYFCASSAGGAEAFFGQGTRLTVV.

The chain uses TRBV9 and TRBJ1-1; a weak D match, TRBD1 (5 bases). The CDR3 spans 15 residues. Trimming pared 1 base from V and 5 bases from J, leaving 15 bases between. Germline V gene lookup returns CDR1 SGDLS and CDR2 YYNGEE. The CDR3 region is CASSVTPSGGTEAFF. CDR3 bases: TGTGCCAGCAGCGTAACCCCTTCGGGGGGAACTGAAGCTTTCTTT. Complete variable domain (other parts from reference TRBV9 and TRBJ1-1): DSGVTQTPKHLITATGQRVTLRCSPRSGDLSVYWYQQSLDQGLQFLIQYYNGEERAKGNILERFSAQQFPDLHSELNLSSLELGDSALYFCASSVTPSGGTEAFFGQGTRLTVV.

This rearrangement joins TRBV4-1 to TRBJ2-3; no firm D call. Germline V gene data show CDR1 as MGHRA and CDR2 as YSYEKL. This CDR3 has 13 residues. The V and J ends lost 2 bases and 2 bases respectively, with 5 bases between them. CDR3 region: CASSQPSTDTQYF. The CDR3 coding sequence is TGCGCCAGCAGCCAACCTTCCACAGATACGCAGTATTTT.

CDR3 coding DNA: TGTGCCAGCTCACCGGTTGGTATCGGCTACACCTTC. Its protein is CASSPVGIGYTF. V and J are TRBV18 and TRBJ1-2, with D unclear. CDR1 is KGHSH, CDR2 LQKENI, per germline. This CDR3 comprises 12 residues. V shed 3 bases and J shed 8 bases, with 10 bases lying between them.

The chain has TRBV19 and TRBJ1-2, with TRBD1 matching 7 bases. CDR1 and CDR2 (germline): LNHDA, SQIVND (reference sequence). This CDR3 region has 14 residues. Losses at the gene ends were 6 bases for V and 2 bases for J; bases not matched to a gene: 6. CDR3 region: CASRQTGANYGYTF. The CDR3 DNA reads TGTGCCAGTAGACAAACAGGGGCAAACTATGGCTACACCTTC. Together with reference TRBV19 and TRBJ1-2, the CDR3 gives the full variable domain: DGGITQSPKYLFRKEGQNVTLSCEQNLNHDAMYWYRQDPGQGLRLIYYSQIVNDFQKGDIAEGYSVSREKKESFPLTVTSAQKNPTAFYLCASRQTGANYGYTFGSGTRLTVV.

The chain links TRBV6-2 or TRBV6-3 to TRBJ1-2; 11 nucleotides align to TRBD1. The CDR3 sequence is 14 residues long. J was trimmed by 4 bases and V by 6 bases; bases with no gene match: 4. Germline V gene lookup returns CDR1 MNHEY and CDR2 SVGEGT. CDR3: CASSRGTGGYGYTF. In nucleotides, the CDR3 is TGTGCCAGCAGCAGAGGGACAGGGGGCTATGGCTACACCTTC.

The chain combines TRBV2 with TRBJ1-3; D uncertain. Germline-derived CDR1 and CDR2 are SNHLY and FYNNEI. The CDR3 length is 14 residues. V lost 6 bases and J 0 bases, leaving 9 bases between the germline ends. CDR3: CASSAGPSGNTIYF. The CDR3 DNA is TGTGCCAGCAGCGCCGGTCCCTCTGGAAACACCATATATTTT. The whole variable domain, filled in from reference TRBV2 and TRBJ1-3, reads EPEVTQTPSHQVTQMGQEVILRCVPISNHLYFYWYRQILGQKVEFLVSFYNNEISEKSEIFDDQFSVERPDGSNFTLKIRSTKLEDSAMYFCASSAGPSGNTIYFGEGSWLTVV.

Only one count was recorded for this clone. The rearrangement joins TRBV12-3 or TRBV12-4 to TRBJ1-2; D unresolved. V lost 5 bases to trimming and J lost 6 bases, with 10 bases between them. This CDR3 region has 12 residues. CDR3 DNA sequence: TGTGCCAGCAGTCGCTCTCATGATGGCTACACCTTC. Protein: CASSRSHDGYTF.

This chain links TRBV28 with TRBJ2-7; weak D call: TRBD1 (6 bases). This CDR3 spans 14 amino acids. Germline CDR1 and CDR2: MDHEN and SYDVKM. Trimming cost V 3 bases and J 2 bases, with 11 bases left between them. Here the CDR3 reads CASSFSRGAYEQYF. The CDR3 DNA reads TGTGCCAGCAGTTTTTCCAGGGGTGCCTACGAGCAGTACTTC.

This chain connects TRBV4-3 to TRBJ1-1; D remains unclear. This CDR3 contains 14 residues. The V gene's germline CDR1 is LGHNA and CDR2 YSLEER. Trimming left V 1 base short and J 1 base short, with 7 bases between. This chain's CDR3 is CASSQAAQNTEAFF. In DNA, the CDR3 is TGCGCCAGCAGCCAAGCCGCACAGAACACTGAAGCTTTCTTT.

This rearrangement joins TRBV18 to TRBJ1-3, with D hard to call. Germline values: CDR1 KGHSH, CDR2 LQKENI. The CDR3 loop spans 16 amino acids. V lost 3 bases, J lost 0 bases, and 12 bases lay in between. The CDR3 is CASSPNVESSGNTIYF. The CDR3 DNA sequence: TGTGCCAGCTCACCGAATGTGGAATCCTCTGGAAACACCATATATTTT.

This chain links TRBV28 with TRBJ1-2; tentatively, D is TRBD1 (5 bases). Germline assignment: CDR1 MDHEN and CDR2 SYDVKM. The CDR3 has 16 amino acids. V was pared by 6 bases and J by 4 bases, with 21 bases between. CDR3 sequence: CASSLGGGTSFYGYTF. The DNA for the CDR3 is TGTGCCAGCAGCCTTGGCGGGGGGACCTCATTCTATGGCTACACCTTC.

The J gene is TRBJ1-4, the V gene TRBV5-1; a possible D gene is TRBD1 (5 bases). The CDR3 covers 15 residues. The V end was cut by 0 bases, the J end by 5 bases, with 11 bases between. Germline V CDR1 and CDR2: SGHRS, YFSETQ. CDR3 protein: CASSLEGPGNEKLFF. As DNA, the CDR3 is TGCGCCAGCAGCTTGGAGGGGCCGGGAAATGAAAAACTGTTTTTT.

This sequence joins TRBV21-1 and TRBJ1-2; TRBD1 is the table's D call and was not checked against the DNA. TRBV21-1 constitutes a pseudogene. This CDR3 has 13 amino acids. The CDR3 DNA follows: TGTGCCCAGCAGTCGGACAGGAACTATGGCTACACCTTC. Protein sequence: CAQQSDRNYGYTF.

The gene calls are TRBV27 and TRBJ1-5, with 12 bases lining up with TRBD1. CDR1 MNHEY and CDR2 SMNVEV come from the germline V gene (reference sequence). The CDR3 consists of 15 residues. J was trimmed by 9 bases and V by 3 bases; bases with no gene match: 6. CDR3 region: CASSFSGTGGSPQHF. CDR3 in DNA: TGTGCCAGCAGTTTCTCCGGGACAGGGGGCTCGCCCCAGCATTTT.

The chain carries TRBV28 and TRBJ2-5; D unresolved. The CDR3 contains 14 residues. The V and J ends lost 10 bases and 2 bases respectively, with 17 bases between them. Germline CDR1 and CDR2: MDHEN and SYDVKM. The CDR3 DNA reads TGTGCCACCTCATTCCGACACATACAAGAGACCCAGTACTTC. Protein product: CATSFRHIQETQYF.

The V call is TRBV27, the J call TRBJ2-7, with no clear D. Trimming removed 4 bases at V and 2 bases at J, with 15 bases between. CDR3 length: 15 amino acids. Germline assignment: CDR1 MNHEY and CDR2 SMNVEV (reference sequence). CDR3 DNA sequence: TGTGCCAGCAGTTCGTTGGGCGACGCACCCTACGAGCAGTACTTC. Its protein product is CASSSLGDAPYEQYF.

CDR3 coding DNA: TGTGCCAGCAGCCCCAACGGGGGGCGAGAGACCCAGTACTTC. Translated: CASSPNGGRETQYF. V is TRBV7-9 and J is TRBJ2-5, with D possibly matching TRBD2 (7 bases). CDR3 length: 14 amino acids. Per germline, CDR1 SEHNR and CDR2 FQNEAQ (reference sequence). The germline V and J ends were trimmed by 5 bases and 4 bases, with 14 bases remaining between them.

The CDR3 nucleotides read TGTGCCATCAGTGAAACAACAGGGGAAACTGAAGCTTTCTTT. Its protein product is CAISETTGETEAFF. This chain joins TRBV10-3 and TRBJ1-1, with 7 bases matching TRBD1. From germline, CDR1 is ENHRY and CDR2 SYGVKD. CDR3 size: 14 residues. V trimming: 3 bases; J trimming: 5 bases; junction bases outside the gene matches: 6.

The gene calls are TRBV19 and TRBJ2-2, with D possibly being TRBD2 (6 bases). The V and J ends lost 3 bases and 2 bases respectively, with 13 bases between them. Germline V lookup: CDR1 LNHDA, CDR2 SQIVND (reference sequence). The CDR3 contains 16 residues. The CDR3 spells CASSIRTSRNTGELFF. The CDR3 DNA follows: TGTGCCAGTAGTATTCGTACTAGCCGCAACACCGGGGAGCTGTTTTTT.

This clone has only a few counts. This chain connects TRBV2 to TRBJ2-7, with TRBD1 matching over 9 bases. The V gene end was trimmed by 3 bases and the J gene end by 3 bases; junction bases not matched to a gene: 3. Germline V gene sequence: CDR1 SNHLY, CDR2 FYNNEI. This CDR3 is 14 amino acids long. CDR3: CASSEGTGLYEQYF. CDR3 DNA sequence: TGTGCCAGCAGTGAGGGGACAGGGCTCTACGAGCAGTACTTC.

The chain joins TRBV28 to TRBJ2-7, with 7 bases identical to TRBD1. V was clipped by 6 bases and J by 3 bases; unmatched bases: 14. Germline V lookup: CDR1 MDHEN, CDR2 SYDVKM. This CDR3 comprises 16 residues. The CDR3 nucleotides are TGTGCCAGCAGCCCCCTCCGCCAGACAGGGTACTACGAGCAGTACTTC. This translates into CASSPLRQTGYYEQYF.